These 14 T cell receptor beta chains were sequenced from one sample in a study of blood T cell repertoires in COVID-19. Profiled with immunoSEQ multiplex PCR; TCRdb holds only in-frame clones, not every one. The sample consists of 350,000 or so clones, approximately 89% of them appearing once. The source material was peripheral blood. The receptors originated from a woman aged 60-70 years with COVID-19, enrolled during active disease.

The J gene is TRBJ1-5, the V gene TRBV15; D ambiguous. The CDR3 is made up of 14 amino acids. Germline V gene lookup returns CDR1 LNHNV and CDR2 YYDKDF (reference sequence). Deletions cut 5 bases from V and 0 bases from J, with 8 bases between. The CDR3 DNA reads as TGTGCCACCAGCTCCGGTTTTAGCAATCAGCCCCAGCATTTT. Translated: CATSSGFSNQPQHF.

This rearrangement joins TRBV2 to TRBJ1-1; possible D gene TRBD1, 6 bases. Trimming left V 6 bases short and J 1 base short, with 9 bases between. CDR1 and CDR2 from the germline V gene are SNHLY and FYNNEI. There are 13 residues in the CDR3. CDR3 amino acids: CASRVGANTEAFF. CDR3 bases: TGTGCCAGCAGAGTGGGGGCGAACACTGAAGCTTTCTTT.

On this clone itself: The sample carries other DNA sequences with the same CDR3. The CDR3 DNA is TGTGCCAGCAGCCGGGACAGGGGCACAGATACGCAGTATTTT. This sequence encodes CASSRDRGTDTQYF. The chain is built from TRBV7-3 and TRBJ2-3, with 9 bases aligning to TRBD1. The CDR3 is 14 amino acids. J was trimmed by 1 base and V by 5 bases; bases with no gene match: 1. The V gene's germline CDR1 is SGHTA and CDR2 FQGTGA.

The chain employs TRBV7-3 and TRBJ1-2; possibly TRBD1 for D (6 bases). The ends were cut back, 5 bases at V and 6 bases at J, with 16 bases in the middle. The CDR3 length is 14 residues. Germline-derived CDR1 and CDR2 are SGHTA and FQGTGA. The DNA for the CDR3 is TGTGCCAGCAGCGCCCTGGCGGGGGCGGATGGCTACACCTTC. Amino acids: CASSALAGADGYTF.

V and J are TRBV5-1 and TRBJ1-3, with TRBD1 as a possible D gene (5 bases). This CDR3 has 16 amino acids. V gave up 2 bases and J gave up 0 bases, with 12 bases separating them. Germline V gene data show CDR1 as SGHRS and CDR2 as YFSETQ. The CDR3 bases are TGCGCCAGCAGCTTTTTCGACAGTTCCTCTGGAAACACCATATATTTT. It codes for CASSFFDSSSGNTIYF.

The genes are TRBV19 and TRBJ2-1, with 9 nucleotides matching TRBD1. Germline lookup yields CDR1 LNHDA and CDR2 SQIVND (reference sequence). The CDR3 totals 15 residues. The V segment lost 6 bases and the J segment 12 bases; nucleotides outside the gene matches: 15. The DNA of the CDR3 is TGTGCCAGTAGAATGCTGGGACAGGGTACTGTTGGGCAGTTCTTC. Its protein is CASRMLGQGTVGQFF.

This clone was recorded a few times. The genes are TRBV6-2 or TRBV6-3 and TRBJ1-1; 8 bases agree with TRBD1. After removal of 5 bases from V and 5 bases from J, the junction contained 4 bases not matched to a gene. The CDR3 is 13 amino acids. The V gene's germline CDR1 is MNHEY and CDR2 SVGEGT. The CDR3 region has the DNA TGTGCCAGCAGTCGAACAGGGGGGACTGAAGCTTTCTTT. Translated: CASSRTGGTEAFF.

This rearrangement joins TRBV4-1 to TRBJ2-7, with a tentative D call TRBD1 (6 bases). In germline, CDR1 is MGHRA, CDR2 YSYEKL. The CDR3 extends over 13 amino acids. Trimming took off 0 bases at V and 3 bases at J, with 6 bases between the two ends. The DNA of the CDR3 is TGCGCCAGCAGCCAAGACAGGGGCTACGAGCAGTACTTC. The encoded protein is CASSQDRGYEQYF.

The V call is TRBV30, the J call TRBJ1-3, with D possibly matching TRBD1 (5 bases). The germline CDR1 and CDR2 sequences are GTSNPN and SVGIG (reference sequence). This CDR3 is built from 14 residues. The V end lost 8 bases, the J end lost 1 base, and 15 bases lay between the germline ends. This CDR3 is CAGALGFSGNTIYF. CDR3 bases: TGTGCCGGGGCATTGGGCTTTTCTGGAAACACCATATATTTT.

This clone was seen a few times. The CDR3, as DNA: TGCGCCAGCAGCCAAGCTGCGGGGAGTAACACTGAAGCTTTCTTT. Amino acid sequence: CASSQAAGSNTEAFF. The V gene is TRBV4-1, the J gene TRBJ1-1; D remains unclear. The CDR3 extends over 15 amino acids. The V end was cut by 1 base, the J end by 2 bases, with 11 bases between. The germline CDR1 and CDR2 sequences are MGHRA and YSYEKL.

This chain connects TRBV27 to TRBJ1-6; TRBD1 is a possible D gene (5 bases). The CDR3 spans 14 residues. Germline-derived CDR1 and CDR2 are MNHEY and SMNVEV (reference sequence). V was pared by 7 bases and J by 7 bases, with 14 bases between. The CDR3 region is CASTPGVGNSPLHF. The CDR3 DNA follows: TGTGCCAGCACTCCGGGGGTCGGGAATTCACCCCTCCACTTT.

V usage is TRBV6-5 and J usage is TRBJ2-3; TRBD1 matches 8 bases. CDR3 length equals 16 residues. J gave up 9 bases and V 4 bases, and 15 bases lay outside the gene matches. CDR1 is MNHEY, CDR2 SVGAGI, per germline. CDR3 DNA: TGTGCCAGCAGTTCCCAAAGACAGGGGAGTGTTTACACGCAGTATTTT. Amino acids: CASSSQRQGSVYTQYF.

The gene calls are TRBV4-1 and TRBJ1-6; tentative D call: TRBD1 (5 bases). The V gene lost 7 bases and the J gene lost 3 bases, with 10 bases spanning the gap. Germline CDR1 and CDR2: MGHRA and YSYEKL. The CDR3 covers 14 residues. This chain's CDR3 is CASTPGLYNSPLHF. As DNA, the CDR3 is TGCGCCAGCACTCCAGGGCTCTATAATTCACCCCTCCACTTT.

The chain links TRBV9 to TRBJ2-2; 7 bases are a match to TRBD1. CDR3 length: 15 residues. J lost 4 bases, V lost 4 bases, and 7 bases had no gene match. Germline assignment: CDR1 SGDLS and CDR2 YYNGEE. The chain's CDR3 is CASSKTGSTTGELFF. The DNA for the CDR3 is TGTGCCAGCAGCAAGACAGGGTCGACCACCGGGGAGCTGTTTTTT.